This T cell receptor (beta chain) emerged from a study of blood T cells in healthy people across ages. General observations from the study: Versus aged donors, long-lived donors had higher diversity and more naive CD4+ cells. Calculation of diversity from one million T cells yielded estimates considered to be underestimates.

This clonotype was seen a handful of times. Its target is unknown. Next came a second PCR, run for roughly 6 to 11 cycles, which used a sample-barcoded 5' primer along with a J-beta primer mix. No fewer than 3 million CDR3-containing paired-end reads came from each sample. One entry per CDR3 protein results from TCRdb running MiXCR on the 5' RACE reads. The sample includes hundreds of thousands of distinct CDR3 sequences, approximately 49% of them seen just once. Germline lookup yields CDR1 MGHDK and CDR2 SYGVNS. V lost 2 bases and J 5 bases, leaving 9 bases between the germline ends. This CDR3 has 13 residues.

The rearrangement joins TRBV25-1 to TRBJ2-5; maybe TRBD2 (5 bases). Material for sequencing was blood. The clonotype originates from a woman aged 55-69 years in good health. The CDR3 DNA is TGTGCCAGCAGTGAAGTTGGGAGCGAGACCCAGTACTTC. Encoded protein: CASSEVGSETQYF.